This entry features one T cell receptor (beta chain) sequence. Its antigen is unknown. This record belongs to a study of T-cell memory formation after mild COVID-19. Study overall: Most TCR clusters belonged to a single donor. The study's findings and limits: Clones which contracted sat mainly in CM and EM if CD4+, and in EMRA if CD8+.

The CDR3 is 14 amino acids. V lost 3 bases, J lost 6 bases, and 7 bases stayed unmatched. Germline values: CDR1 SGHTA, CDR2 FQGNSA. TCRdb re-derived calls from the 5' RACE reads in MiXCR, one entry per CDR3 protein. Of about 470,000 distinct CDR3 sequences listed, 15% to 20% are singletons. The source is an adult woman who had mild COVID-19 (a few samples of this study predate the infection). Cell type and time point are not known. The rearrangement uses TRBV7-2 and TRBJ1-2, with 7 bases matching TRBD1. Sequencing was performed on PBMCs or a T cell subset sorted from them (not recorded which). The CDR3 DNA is TGTGCCAGCAGCTTTGACAGGGCGAGCAATGGCTACACCTTC. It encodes CASSFDRASNGYTF.